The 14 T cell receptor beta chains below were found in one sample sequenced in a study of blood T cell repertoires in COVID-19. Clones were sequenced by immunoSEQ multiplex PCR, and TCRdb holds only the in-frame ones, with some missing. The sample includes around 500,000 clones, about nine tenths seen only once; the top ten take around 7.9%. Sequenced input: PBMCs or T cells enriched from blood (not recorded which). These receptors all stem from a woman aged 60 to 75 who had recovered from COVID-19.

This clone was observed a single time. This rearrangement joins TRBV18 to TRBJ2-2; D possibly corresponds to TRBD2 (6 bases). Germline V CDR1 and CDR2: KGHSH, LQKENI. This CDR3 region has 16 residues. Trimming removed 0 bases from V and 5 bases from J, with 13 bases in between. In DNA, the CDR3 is TGTGCCAGCTCACCACCGAACGGCGGGACGACCGGGGAGCTGTTTTTT. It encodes CASSPPNGGTTGELFF.

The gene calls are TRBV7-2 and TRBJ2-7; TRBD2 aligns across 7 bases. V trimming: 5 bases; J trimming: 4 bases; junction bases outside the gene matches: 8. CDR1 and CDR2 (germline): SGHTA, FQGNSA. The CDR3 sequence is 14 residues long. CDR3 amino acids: CASSLRAGTYEQYV. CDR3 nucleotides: TGTGCCAGCAGCCTCCGAGCGGGGACTTACGAGCAGTACGTC.

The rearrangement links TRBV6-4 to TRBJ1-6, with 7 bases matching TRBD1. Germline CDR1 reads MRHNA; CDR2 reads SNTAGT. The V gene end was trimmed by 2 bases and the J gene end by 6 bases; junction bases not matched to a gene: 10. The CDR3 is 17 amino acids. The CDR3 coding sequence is TGTGCCAGCAGTGACGGTCGCAGGGGGTCTCCTAATTCACCCCTCCACTTT. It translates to CASSDGRRGSPNSPLHF.

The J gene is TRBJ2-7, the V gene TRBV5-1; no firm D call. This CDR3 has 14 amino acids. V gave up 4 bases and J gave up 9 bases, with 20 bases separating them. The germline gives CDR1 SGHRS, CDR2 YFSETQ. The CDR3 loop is CASSDNHPRDGQYF. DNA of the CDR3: TGCGCCAGCAGCGATAACCACCCTAGAGACGGGCAGTACTTC.

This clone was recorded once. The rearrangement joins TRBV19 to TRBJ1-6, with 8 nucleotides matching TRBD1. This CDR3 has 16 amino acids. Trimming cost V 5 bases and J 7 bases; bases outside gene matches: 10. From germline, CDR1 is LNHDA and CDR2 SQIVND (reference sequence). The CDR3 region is CASSSRIRQGNSPLHF. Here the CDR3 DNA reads TGTGCCAGTAGTTCCCGGATAAGACAGGGGAATTCACCCCTCCACTTT.

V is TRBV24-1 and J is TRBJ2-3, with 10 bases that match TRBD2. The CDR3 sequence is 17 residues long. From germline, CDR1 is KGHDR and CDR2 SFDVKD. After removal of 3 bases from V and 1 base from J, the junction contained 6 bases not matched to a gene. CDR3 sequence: CATSDPSSGGGTDTQYF. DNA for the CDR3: TGTGCCACCAGTGATCCTTCGAGCGGGGGGGGCACAGATACGCAGTATTTT.

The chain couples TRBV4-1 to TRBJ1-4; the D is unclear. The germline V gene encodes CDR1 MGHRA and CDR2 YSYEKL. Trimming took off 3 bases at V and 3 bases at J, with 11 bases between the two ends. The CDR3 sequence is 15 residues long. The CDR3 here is CASSQAPLANEKLFF. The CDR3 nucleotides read TGCGCCAGCAGCCAGGCCCCTCTGGCTAATGAAAAACTGTTTTTT.

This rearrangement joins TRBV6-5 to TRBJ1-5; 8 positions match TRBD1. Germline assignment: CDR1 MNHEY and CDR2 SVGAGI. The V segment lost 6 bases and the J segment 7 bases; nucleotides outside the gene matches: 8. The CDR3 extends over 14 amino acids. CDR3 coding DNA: TGTGCCAGCAGGCCTACAGGGGGAGGACAGCCCCAGCATTTT. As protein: CASRPTGGGQPQHF.

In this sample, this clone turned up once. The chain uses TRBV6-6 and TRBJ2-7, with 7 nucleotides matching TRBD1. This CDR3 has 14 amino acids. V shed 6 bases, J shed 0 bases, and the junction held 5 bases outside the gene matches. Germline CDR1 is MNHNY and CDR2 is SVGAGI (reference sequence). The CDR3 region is CASREGAYSYEQYV. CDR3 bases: TGTGCCAGCAGAGAGGGGGCTTACTCCTACGAGCAGTACGTC.

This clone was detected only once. CDR3 residues: CASSTGQVQETQYF. The CDR3 coding sequence is TGCGCCAGCAGCACGGGACAGGTCCAAGAGACCCAGTACTTC. The chain uses TRBV5-1 and TRBJ2-5, with 8 bases that match TRBD1. Germline V CDR1 and CDR2: SGHRS, YFSETQ. The CDR3 consists of 14 residues. Trimming at V came to 4 bases and at J to 1 base, leaving 3 bases not matched to a gene.

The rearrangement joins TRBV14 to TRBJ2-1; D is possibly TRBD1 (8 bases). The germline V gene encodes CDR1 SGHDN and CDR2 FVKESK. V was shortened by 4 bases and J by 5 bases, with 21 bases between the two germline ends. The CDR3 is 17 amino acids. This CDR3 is CASSLPRRTGRDNEQFF. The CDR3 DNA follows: TGTGCCAGCAGCCTACCGAGGAGGACAGGGAGGGACAATGAGCAGTTCTTC.

CDR3 protein: CASSLVSRYAFF. DNA of the CDR3: TGTGCCAGCAGCTTAGTAAGCAGGTATGCTTTCTTT. The V gene is TRBV11-2, the J gene TRBJ1-1; the D is unclear. Per the germline V gene, CDR1 is SGHAT and CDR2 is FQNNGV. This CDR3 contains 12 residues. V was pared by 1 base and J by 11 bases, with 11 bases between.

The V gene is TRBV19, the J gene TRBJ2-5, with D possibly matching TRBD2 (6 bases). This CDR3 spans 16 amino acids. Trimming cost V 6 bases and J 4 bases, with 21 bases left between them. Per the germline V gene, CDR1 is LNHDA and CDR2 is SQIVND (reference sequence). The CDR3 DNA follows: TGTGCCAGTAGGAACTCTCTTCGGGGGAGAGGAGAGACCCAGTACTTC. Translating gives CASRNSLRGRGETQYF.

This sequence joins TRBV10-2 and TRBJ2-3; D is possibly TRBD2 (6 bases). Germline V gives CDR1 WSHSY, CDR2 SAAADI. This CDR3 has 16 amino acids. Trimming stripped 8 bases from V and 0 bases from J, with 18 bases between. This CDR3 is CASEQWGTSSTDTQYF. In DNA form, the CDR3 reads TGCGCCAGCGAGCAGTGGGGGACTTCTAGCACAGATACGCAGTATTTT.